This T cell receptor (beta chain) derives from a study of blood T cells in healthy people across ages (dated by TCRdb to the mid-2010s). With respect to the entire study: In model experiments, roughly one uniquely barcoded TCR beta cDNA molecule per two T cells was captured by template switching. To avoid experimental bias, donors of different ages were spread randomly across the sequencing lanes. Four age groups were formed from the donors: young (average about 15 years), middle-aged (less than 40), aged (about 68) and long-lived (82). Two additional independent replicas of 1 million unique cDNA reads from the same blood draw were analyzed for two donors (one aged 18 to 30 and one aged 80 or older). The study measured age-related changes in TCR beta repertoire diversity using deep sequencing normalized with unique cDNA molecular identifiers.

For this clonotype: This receptor's antigen is unknown. Base qualities are not at hand, and no much larger clone is one base apart.

Systemically healthy Caucasian individuals from Russia, some 40 in total and aged roughly 6 to 100 years, were included as donors. Approximately 10 milliliters of peripheral blood were collected from each donor into EDTA-treated Vacutainer tubes. Ficoll-Paque density-gradient centrifugation was used to isolate PBMCs, with at least 6.5 million per sample. Trizol reagent was used to extract total RNA from PBMCs, with at least 6 micrograms per sample. The percentages of naive CD45RAhigh/CD27high T cells were determined by flow cytometry on a PBMC aliquot from every donor. The method behind the library was 5' RACE. Instrument on record: Illumina HiSeq 2500. A second about 7 to 12 cycle PCR used a sample-barcoded 5' primer and a J-beta primer mix. Each TCR beta cDNA molecule received a unique molecular identifier from a template-switch 5' adaptor carrying 12 random nucleotides. Each sample yielded at least 3 million CDR3-containing paired-end reads. The Mint cDNA synthesis kit, primed by a TRBC-specific oligonucleotide, was used to synthesize first-strand cDNA from all RNA. Following uracil-DNA glycosylase treatment, a first 18-cycle PCR with universal primers M1SS and BC2_uni_R was performed on all cDNA. Processing in the source paper ran as follows. For normalization, 1 million high-quality reads were randomly selected from each sample, with every read carrying a distinct molecular identifier. Instead of being binned into consensus sequences, reads with shared molecular identifiers were discarded. MiTCR, with a Q25 quality threshold and the strictest error-elimination algorithm, was used for CDR3 identification, clonotype clustering and error correction. Lower-bound total TCR beta diversity was estimated with a nonparametric unseen species model using Euler transformation. The raw public reads went through TCRdb reprocessing: fastp at Q25, MiXCR clone calling, in-frame beta chains kept. Under each unique CDR3 protein, matching rows form one entry showing the most common genes and DNA. The V and J calls come from TCRdb's annotation, not from the publication. This sample holds 1.5 million to 2 million distinct CDR3 sequences; about 49% were observed only once. Together, the top ten hold less than 2.5% of the sample.

The paper as a whole reports these results and caveats: Observed TCR beta diversity per million T cells fell roughly linearly with age, and a significant reduction was already apparent by age around 40. Estimates of total diversity based on one million sequenced T cells were considered lower bounds and underestimates. Because the CMV infection status of the donors was unknown, age-related changes in expanded clonotypes may potentially have been confounded. Bulk unsorted PBMC profiling prevented conclusive comparison of naive and antigen-experienced compartments. The percentage of naive T cells measured by flow cytometry correlated strongly with observed TCR beta diversity. Compared with the aged group, more naive CD4+ T cells, fewer expanded clones and increased TCR diversity were shown by the long-lived group, suggesting age selection.

The germline V gene encodes CDR1 MNHEY and CDR2 SVGEGT. The CDR3 runs 16 residues from the cysteine to the phenylalanine. The kept DNA is CDR3 alone, 48 bases in frame from the first base. Ends trimmed: V by 2 bases, J by 2 bases; bases unmatched to a gene: 8. Sequencing was done on a sample of blood. This chain joins TRBV6-2 or TRBV6-3 to TRBJ2-7, with 8 central nucleotides matching TRBD2. This clonotype was sampled from a middle-aged woman in good health. CDR3 sequence: CASSYPPGLAPYEQYF. The nucleotides read TGTGCCAGCAGTTACCCTCCCGGACTAGCCCCCTACGAGCAGTACTTC.